This T cell receptor (beta chain) was retrieved from a study of human T cells and chemical hapten exposure (dated by TCRdb to the early 2020s). A note on the overall study: For sensitization, 2% DPC in acetone was applied to a 2 cm by 2 cm area of upper inner arm skin. Patch testing was performed on the upper back with Finn chambers containing 0.01% DPC, and the patch tests were scored after 6 days according to International Contact Dermatitis Research Group standards. The patient cohort, mostly female, included alopecia areata with under or over 50% scalp involvement, alopecia totalis and alopecia universalis. Blood samples were taken from patients before sensitization (week 0) and at 2, 6 and about 24 weeks after DPC sensitization. Some 29 alopecia patients provided blood for TCR sequencing at one to four time points (pre-sensitization, 2, 6 and 24 weeks). In alopecia patients, the study followed how the peripheral blood TCR repertoire changed in vivo over primary and secondary sensitization to diphenylcyclopropenone (DPC), a hapten. Throughout the approximately 25-week study period, patients were also given weekly therapeutic DPC doses on the scalp. Libraries were pooled for sequencing, and variation in per-sample TCR yields was attributed mainly to small differences in library volumes within the pool.

This clonotype occurred many times. What antigen it recognizes has not been identified. There are no base qualities to consult, and no much larger clone falls within one base. Overall study results and their limits: DPC sensitization did not change how many TCRs were above 1 in 1000 frequency, and no evidence was found of alterations in global repertoire structure. Alopecia, a presumed autoimmune disease, was present in all patients, so the immune response of the patients might differ from that of healthy individuals. Repeated subsampling changed both the strength of the expansion versus patch-test correlation and the threshold at which the correlation became significant. Patch test score correlated positively with the number of PT1 expanded TCRs, reaching significance at thresholds 8, 16 and 32 but not at 4. Expanded TCRs formed significantly more large CDR3 similarity clusters than pre-sensitization or healthy control sets, consistent with antigen-driven responses.

The method was RACE. TCRdb records NextSeq 500 as the sequencer. Library preparation attached unique molecular identifiers to individual cDNA molecules for quantitative, reproducible TCR counting. From each blood RNA sample, both TCR alpha and TCR beta chains were sequenced. The study's processing was this. The median number of TCRs per sample was 95,638, ranging from roughly 23,224 to 690,600. The Decombinator software suite was used to annotate the V, J and CDR3 of the TCR reads. To make PS versus PT1 abundance plots, every sample was subsampled to the same number of TCRs (28,000). Expanded TCRs were defined as absent before sensitization and observed at least eight times at the 2-week time point. The raw public reads went through TCRdb reprocessing: fastp at Q25, MiXCR clone calling, in-frame beta chains kept. Merged by CDR3 protein, the rows form single entries marked with the most common genes and DNA. The V and J calls follow TCRdb's processing rather than the paper's. The sample has approximately 80,000 distinct CDR3 sequences on record, around 7% of them singletons. The biggest ten clones account for approximately 1.5% of the sample.

The time point label for this specimen denotes: patch test 1, 2 weeks after DPC sensitization. Reading the label with the study, this specimen's treatment or condition is: therapeutic diphenylcyclopropenone sensitization with weekly scalp DPC. At every patch-test visit, the blood draw took place before the patch test was put on. Patients were eligible if aged 18 to 70, diagnosed with alopecia and judged suitable for DPC therapy, and pregnant patients were excluded. Total RNA was extracted from unfractionated whole blood collected in Tempus Blood RNA tubes. This clonotype was obtained from a woman aged 30 to 39 with alopecia areata. Some clones in this sample may be carry-over from other donors' samples. This material consisted of whole blood, taken in connection with sensitization to the hapten diphenylcyclopropenone (DPC).

CDR3 region: CASSGGESTEAFF. The nucleotides are TGTGCCAGCTCCGGGGGGGAGAGCACTGAAGCTTTCTTT. The chain employs TRBV18 and TRBJ1-1; TRBD1 is a weak D gene call, 5 bases matching. CDR1 and CDR2 (KGHSH, LQKENI) derive from the germline V gene. V is shortened by 6 bases, J by 4 bases, and the region joining them spans 12 bases. The CDR3, from cysteine to phenylalanine, totals 13 residues. The only DNA kept is the CDR3, 39 bases in frame from the first base. The full variable domain, with segments outside the CDR3 supplied by the reference TRBV18 and TRBJ1-1 proteins, appears as NAGVMQNPRHLVRRRGQEARLRCSPMKGHSHVYWYRQLPEEGLKFMVYLQKENIIDESGMPKERFSAEFPKEGPSILRIQQVVRGDSAAYFCASSGGESTEAFFGQGTRLTVV.